This entry describes one T cell receptor (beta chain). The data stem from a study of shared clonotypes between healthy human individuals. Naive CD8 cells, CD45RO-negative and positively selected for CCR7, excluded terminally differentiated effector memory CD45RA+ cells. There were only Caucasian adults among the donors, and all lived in Nashville, Tennessee. The assay was carried out at the deep level. The table came from immunoSEQ multiplex PCR; TCRdb's copy has only in-frame clones and leaves some out. The sample yields hundreds of thousands of clones, 85% to 95% seen once. The sequence was collected from a woman in her twenties or thirties in good health. The sequenced sample was naive CD8+ T cells sorted from blood.

As DNA, the CDR3 is TGTGCCAGCAGTTTTTTAGCGGGAGCGGGGTACGAGCAGTACTTC. This encodes CASSFLAGAGYEQYF. This chain joins TRBV27 and TRBJ2-7; 9 bases are shared with TRBD2. The germline V gene encodes CDR1 MNHEY and CDR2 SMNVEV (reference sequence). V lost 3 bases, J lost 4 bases, and 7 bases stayed unmatched. The CDR3 has 15 amino acids.